Given below is one T cell receptor (beta chain) in context. The antigen is unknown. Germline CDR1 is MNHEY and CDR2 is SVGAGI. V lost 0 bases, J lost 6 bases, and 15 bases lay in between. CDR3 length equals 16 residues. The survey-level immunoSEQ assay was used. Clones were sequenced by immunoSEQ multiplex PCR, and TCRdb holds only the in-frame ones, with some missing. This sample yields about 32,000 clones, of which less than 80% are seen a single time; about 2.7% belongs to the top ten. The entry originates in a study of STAT5B mutations in CD4+ large granular lymphocyte leukemia. Study-wide results and limits: 8/27 top patient clones versus 2/35 control clones were TRBV06-family.

The sequence derives from a human donor in good health. Sequencing was carried out using CD4+ T cells from blood buffy coats. The rearrangement uses TRBV6-5 and TRBJ2-1, with D perhaps being TRBD1 or TRBD2 (5 bases each). CDR3 bases: TGTGCCAGCAGTTACTCGTATGAAGCTGGGGGCAATGAGCAGTTCTTC. Protein product: CASSYSYEAGGNEQFF.